This T cell receptor beta chain was identified during a study of blood T cells in healthy people across ages. Next came a second PCR, run for about 6 to 12 cycles, which used a sample-barcoded 5' primer along with a J-beta primer mix. Via MiXCR, TCRdb re-called the 5' RACE reads, giving one row per CDR3 protein. Altogether about 1.5 million distinct CDR3 sequences are present, around 40% being singletons, with the ten largest covering 4%. There are 15 residues in the CDR3. Germline CDR1 is SGHDT and CDR2 is YYEEEE. V lost 1 base to trimming and J lost 7 bases; unmatched junction nucleotides: 6. Sequenced sample: blood. The sequence derives from a woman between 18 and 29 years old in good health. This chain links TRBV5-6 with TRBJ2-1; TRBD2 matches 9 bases. The CDR3 reads CASSLWREGWNEQFF. The CDR3 DNA reads as TGTGCCAGCAGCTTGTGGCGGGAGGGTTGGAATGAGCAGTTCTTC.